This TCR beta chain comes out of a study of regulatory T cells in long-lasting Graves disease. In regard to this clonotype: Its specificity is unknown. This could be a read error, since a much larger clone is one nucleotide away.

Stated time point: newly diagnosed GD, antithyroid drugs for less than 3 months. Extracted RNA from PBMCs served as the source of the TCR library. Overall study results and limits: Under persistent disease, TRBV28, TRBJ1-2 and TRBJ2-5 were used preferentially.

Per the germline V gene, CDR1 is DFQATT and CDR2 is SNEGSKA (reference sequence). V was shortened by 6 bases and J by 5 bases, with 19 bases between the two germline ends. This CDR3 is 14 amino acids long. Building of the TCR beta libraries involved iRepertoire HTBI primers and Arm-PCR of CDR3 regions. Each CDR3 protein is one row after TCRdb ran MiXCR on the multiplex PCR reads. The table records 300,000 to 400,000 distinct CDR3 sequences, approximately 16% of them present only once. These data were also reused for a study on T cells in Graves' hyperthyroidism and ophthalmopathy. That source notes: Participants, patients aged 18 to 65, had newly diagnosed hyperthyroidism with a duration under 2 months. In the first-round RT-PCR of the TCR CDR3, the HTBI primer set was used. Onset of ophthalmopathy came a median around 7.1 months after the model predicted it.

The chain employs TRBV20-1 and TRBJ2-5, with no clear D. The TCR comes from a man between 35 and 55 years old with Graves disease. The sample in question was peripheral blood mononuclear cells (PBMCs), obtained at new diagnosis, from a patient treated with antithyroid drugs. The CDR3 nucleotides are TGCAGTGCCGCCTCCCAGTGGGGAACGGAGACCCAGTACTTC. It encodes CSAASQWGTETQYF.